The 3 T cell receptor beta chains below were found in one sample sequenced in a study of blood T cell repertoires in COVID-19. The repertoire was sequenced with immunoSEQ multiplex PCR; TCRdb's copy has only in-frame clones and lacks some. The profile shows 350,000 or so clones, approximately 89% of them singletons. Sample: peripheral blood. The receptors derive from a woman aged 60 to 75 with COVID-19, enrolled during active disease.

The rearrangement joins TRBV4-1 to TRBJ1-6, with unresolved D. The germline gives CDR1 MGHRA, CDR2 YSYEKL. Between the trimmed V and J ends, which lost 6 bases and 8 bases, there was a span of 11 bases. The CDR3 totals 13 residues. CDR3 sequence (DNA): TGCGCCAGCAGGCCGGGCGGGGATTCACCCCTCCACTTT. Protein product: CASRPGGDSPLHF.

The V and J genes are TRBV18 and TRBJ1-2; possibly TRBD1 for D (6 bases). The CDR3 contains 15 residues. The V and J ends lost 3 bases and 1 base respectively, with 12 bases between them. Germline V gene lookup returns CDR1 KGHSH and CDR2 LQKENI. CDR3 residues: CASSPTQGDNYGYTF. The CDR3 nucleotides read TGTGCCAGCTCACCGACACAGGGCGATAACTATGGCTACACCTTC.

The chain uses TRBV7-2 and TRBJ1-2, with D maybe TRBD1 (5 bases). Germline CDR1 is SGHTA and CDR2 is FQGNSA. The CDR3 sequence is 14 residues long. Trimming pared 1 base from V and 3 bases from J, leaving 9 bases between. The CDR3 region has the DNA TGTGCCAGCAGCTTAGACCCAGGGCACTATGGCTACACCTTC. Encoded protein: CASSLDPGHYGYTF.